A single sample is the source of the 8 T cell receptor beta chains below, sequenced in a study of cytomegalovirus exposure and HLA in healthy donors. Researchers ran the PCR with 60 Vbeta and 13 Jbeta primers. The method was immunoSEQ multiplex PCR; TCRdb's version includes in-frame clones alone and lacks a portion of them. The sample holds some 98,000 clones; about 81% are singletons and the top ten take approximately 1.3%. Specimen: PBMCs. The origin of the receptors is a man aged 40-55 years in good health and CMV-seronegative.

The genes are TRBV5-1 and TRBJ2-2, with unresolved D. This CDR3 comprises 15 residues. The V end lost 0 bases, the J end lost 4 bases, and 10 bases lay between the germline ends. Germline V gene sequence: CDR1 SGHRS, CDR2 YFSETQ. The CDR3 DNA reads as TGCGCCAGCAGCTTGGCGCCAGCGTCCACCGGGGAGCTGTTTTTT. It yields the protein CASSLAPASTGELFF.

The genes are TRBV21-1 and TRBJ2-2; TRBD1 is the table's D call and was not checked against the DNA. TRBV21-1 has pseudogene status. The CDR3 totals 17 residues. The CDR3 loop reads CASSKVEQAENTGELFF. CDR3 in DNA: TGTGCCAGCAGCAAAGTAGAACAGGCTGAGAACACCGGGGAGCTGTTTTTT.

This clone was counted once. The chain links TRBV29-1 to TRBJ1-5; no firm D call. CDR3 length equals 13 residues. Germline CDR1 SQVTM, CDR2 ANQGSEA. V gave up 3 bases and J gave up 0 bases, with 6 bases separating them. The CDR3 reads CSVEENSNQPQHF. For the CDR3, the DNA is TGCAGCGTTGAGGAGAATAGCAATCAGCCCCAGCATTTT.

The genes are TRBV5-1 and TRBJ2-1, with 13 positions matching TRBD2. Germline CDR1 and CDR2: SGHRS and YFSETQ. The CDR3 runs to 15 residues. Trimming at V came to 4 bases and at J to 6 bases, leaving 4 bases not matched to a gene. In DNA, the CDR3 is TGCGCCAGCAGCCGGACTAGCGGGGGCCTCAATGAGCAGTTCTTC. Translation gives CASSRTSGGLNEQFF.

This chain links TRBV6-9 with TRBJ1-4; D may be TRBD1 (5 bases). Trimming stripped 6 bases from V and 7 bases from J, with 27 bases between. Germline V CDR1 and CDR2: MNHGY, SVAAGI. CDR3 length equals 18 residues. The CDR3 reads CASRAGTLIPTEGEKLFF. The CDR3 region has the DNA TGTGCCAGCAGAGCCGGGACTCTCATCCCCACCGAGGGTGAAAAACTGTTTTTT.

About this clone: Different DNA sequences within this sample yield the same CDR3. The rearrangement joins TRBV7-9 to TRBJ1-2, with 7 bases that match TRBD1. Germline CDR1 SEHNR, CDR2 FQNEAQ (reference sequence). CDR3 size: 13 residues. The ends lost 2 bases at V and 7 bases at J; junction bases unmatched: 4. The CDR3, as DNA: TGTGCCAGCAGCTTACTACAGGGGTCTGGCTACACCTTC. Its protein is CASSLLQGSGYTF.

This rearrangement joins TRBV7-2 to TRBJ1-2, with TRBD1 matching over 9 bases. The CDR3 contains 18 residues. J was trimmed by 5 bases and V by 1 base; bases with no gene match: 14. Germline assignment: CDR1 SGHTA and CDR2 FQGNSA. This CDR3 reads CASSLDVLFGTGRYGYTF. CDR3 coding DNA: TGTGCCAGCAGCTTAGACGTCTTATTTGGGACAGGGCGTTATGGCTACACCTTC.

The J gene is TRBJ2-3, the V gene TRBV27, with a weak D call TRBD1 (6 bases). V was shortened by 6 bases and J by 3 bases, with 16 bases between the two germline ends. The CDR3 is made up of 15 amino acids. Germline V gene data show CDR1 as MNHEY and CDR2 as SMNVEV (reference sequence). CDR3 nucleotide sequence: TGTGCCAGCAGACGCGCCCAGGGGTTAACAGATACGCAGTATTTT. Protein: CASRRAQGLTDTQYF.